This entry describes one T cell receptor beta chain. The sample belongs to a study of CD8 T cells in Susac syndrome. The V and J ends lost 5 bases and 6 bases respectively, with 19 bases between them. This CDR3 spans 15 amino acids. Per germline, CDR1 SQVTM and CDR2 ANQGSEA. Random hexamers were used to reverse transcribe an amount of about 0.5 to 1 ug RNA. TCRdb independently ran MiXCR on the immunoSEQ multiplex PCR reads; one entry per CDR3 protein. The repertoire holds tens of thousands of distinct CDR3 sequences, with about 93% as singletons. The chain recombines TRBV29-1 with TRBJ2-2; tentative D call: TRBD1 (5 bases). The specimen sequenced was CD4+ T cells from PBMCs. The origin of this receptor is a human donor with Susac syndrome. The chain's CDR3 is CSVLQLLPGSGELFF. CDR3 DNA: TGCAGCGTTCTCCAATTACTGCCAGGGTCCGGGGAGCTGTTTTTT.